The 21 T cell receptor beta chains reported below all come from one sample, sequenced in a study of shared clonotypes between healthy human individuals. Sequencing was performed with immunoSEQ multiplex PCR; in TCRdb, only in-frame clones are kept and a portion is missing. Of roughly 1,500,000 clones listed, approximately 98% are singletons. Sequenced sample: naive CD4+ T cells sorted from blood. Subset given: CD45RA+ positively selected. Receptors were obtained from a man aged 25-45 years in good health.

This chain links TRBV18 with TRBJ1-2; tentative D call: TRBD1 (5 bases). V lost 3 bases and J 6 bases, leaving 11 bases between the germline ends. The CDR3 is 13 residues long. From germline, CDR1 is KGHSH and CDR2 LQKENI. In DNA, the CDR3 is TGTGCCAGCTCACCGATCGACAGAAATGGCTACACCTTC. Its translation: CASSPIDRNGYTF.

Only one count was recorded for this clone. V usage is TRBV5-1 and J usage is TRBJ2-1; D is uncertain. Trimming took 0 bases from V and 10 from J, leaving 8 bases between them. Germline V gives CDR1 SGHRS, CDR2 YFSETQ. This CDR3 contains 12 residues. CDR3 bases: TGCGCCAGCAGCTTGGAGTACTCAGAGCAGTTCTTC. It encodes CASSLEYSEQFF.

The V call is TRBV6-1, the J call TRBJ1-5; D is unclear. Trimming stripped 1 base from V and 7 bases from J, with 8 bases between. The CDR3 sequence is 13 residues long. Germline V gene data show CDR1 as MNHNS and CDR2 as SASEGT. In DNA, the CDR3 is TGTGCCAGCAGTGAAGGGGTATTCCAGCCCCAGCATTTT. Translating it yields CASSEGVFQPQHF.

Comments on this clone: This sample also contains other DNA sequences that code for the same CDR3. The chain employs TRBV2 and TRBJ2-1; maybe TRBD2 (6 bases). V dropped 4 bases and J dropped 0 bases, with 10 bases sitting between them. CDR1 is SNHLY, CDR2 FYNNEI, per germline. This CDR3 comprises 15 residues. The CDR3 bases are TGTGCCAGCAGTGGGGAGGCCAGCTCCTACAATGAGCAGTTCTTC. Its protein is CASSGEASSYNEQFF.

This clone was counted once. The chain joins TRBV28 to TRBJ2-2; D not resolved. This CDR3 region has 12 residues. Trimming took 2 bases from V and 7 from J, leaving 5 bases between them. Germline V gene data show CDR1 as MDHEN and CDR2 as SYDVKM. The CDR3, as DNA: TGTGCCAGCAGTTTAACTGGCGGGGAGCTGTTTTTT. The encoded protein is CASSLTGGELFF.

This CDR3 is CASRGRETHNTEAFF. CDR3 sequence (DNA): TGCGCCAGCAGGGGCCGGGAGACTCATAACACTGAAGCTTTCTTT. This chain links TRBV5-1 with TRBJ1-1, with D unresolved. Trimming left V 5 bases short and J 2 bases short, with 16 bases between. The length of the CDR3 is 15 residues. Germline CDR1 and CDR2: SGHRS and YFSETQ.

The chain combines TRBV7-2 with TRBJ2-1; D remains ambiguous. Germline V CDR1 and CDR2: SGHTA, FQGNSA. The CDR3 runs 13 residues. Trimming shortened V by 1 base and J by 7 bases, and 8 bases separated the two germline ends. CDR3 loop: CASSLDGKNEQFF. The CDR3 coding sequence is TGTGCCAGCAGCTTAGATGGGAAAAATGAGCAGTTCTTC.

The rearrangement links TRBV7-6 to TRBJ1-1; TRBD1 might be the D (6 bases). With 0 bases removed from V and 0 bases from J, the gap between germline ends came to 11 bases. The CDR3 covers 16 residues. Germline CDR1 reads SGHVS; CDR2 reads FNYEAQ. The CDR3 protein is CASSLAQGPMNTEAFF. The CDR3 DNA sequence: TGTGCCAGCAGCTTAGCGCAGGGGCCAATGAACACTGAAGCTTTCTTT.

The chain employs TRBV9 and TRBJ2-1; TRBD2 matches 11 bases. This CDR3 is 17 amino acids long. Per germline, CDR1 SGDLS and CDR2 YYNGEE. With V trimmed by 0 bases and J by 10 bases, 12 bases remained unmatched. CDR3: CASSVDVELAGVREQFF. The CDR3 DNA reads as TGTGCCAGCAGCGTAGACGTAGAACTAGCGGGAGTGAGAGAGCAGTTCTTC. The variable domain in full, completed from reference TRBV9 and TRBJ2-1, reads DSGVTQTPKHLITATGQRVTLRCSPRSGDLSVYWYQQSLDQGLQFLIQYYNGEERAKGNILERFSAQQFPDLHSELNLSSLELGDSALYFCASSVDVELAGVREQFFGPGTRLTVL.

This rearrangement joins TRBV18 to TRBJ2-3; TRBD2 matches 10 bases. Germline V gives CDR1 KGHSH, CDR2 LQKENI. The CDR3 sequence is 15 residues long. V dropped 5 bases and J dropped 2; count of bases not matched to a gene: 4. CDR3 DNA sequence: TGTGCCAGCTCAACCCTAGCGGGGGACACAGATACGCAGTATTTT. Translating it yields CASSTLAGDTDTQYF.

The CDR3 DNA follows: TGTGCCAGCAGTGCAAACAGAGGACACTACGAGCAGTACTTC. It encodes CASSANRGHYEQYF. This rearrangement joins TRBV25-1 to TRBJ2-7, with a tentative D call TRBD1 (5 bases). The CDR3 extends over 14 amino acids. V was shortened by 4 bases and J by 3 bases, with 13 bases between the two germline ends. Per germline, CDR1 MGHDK and CDR2 SYGVNS.

This clone showed up just once. V gene TRBV10-3 combines with J gene TRBJ2-2; D unresolved. V was clipped by 7 bases and J by 5 bases, with 17 bases between them. CDR1 and CDR2 from the germline V gene are ENHRY and SYGVKD. This CDR3 comprises 15 residues. The chain's CDR3 is CAITTSQPGTGELFF. In DNA form, the CDR3 reads TGTGCCATCACCACTTCTCAGCCGGGTACCGGGGAGCTGTTTTTT.

The chain has TRBV14 and TRBJ2-7; TRBD2 matches at 9 bases. J was trimmed by 7 bases and V by 6 bases; bases with no gene match: 7. Germline V gives CDR1 SGHDN, CDR2 FVKESK. The CDR3 covers 13 residues. For the CDR3, the DNA is TGTGCCAGCAGGGTAGCGGGAGCACAGGAGCAGTACTTC. This codes for CASRVAGAQEQYF.

Comments on this clone: The germline gene is not matched at one end of the junction; a read error may be the cause. The chain joins TRBV27 to TRBJ2-4, with D uncertain. Per germline, CDR1 MNHEY and CDR2 SMNVEV (reference sequence). The CDR3 length is 10 residues. The CDR3 DNA is TGTGCCAGCAGTTTACCTCCCAAGAAATTC. Its protein is CASSLPPKKF.

The CDR3 reads CASSRPIAGGHSYNEQFF. In DNA form, the CDR3 reads TGTGCCAGCAGCCGCCCTATTGCGGGAGGCCACTCCTACAATGAGCAGTTCTTC. V gene TRBV13 combines with J gene TRBJ2-1; 8 positions agree with TRBD2. V gave up 5 bases and J gave up 0 bases; unmatched junction bases: 12. The CDR3 loop spans 18 amino acids. CDR1 PRHDT and CDR2 FYEKMQ come from the germline V gene (reference sequence). The whole variable domain, remainder taken from reference TRBV13 and TRBJ2-1, is AAGVIQSPRHLIKEKRETATLKCYPIPRHDTVYWYQQGPGQDPQFLISFYEKMQSDKGSIPDRFSAQQFSDYHSELNMSSLELGDSALYFCASSRPIAGGHSYNEQFFGPGTRLTVL.

J is TRBJ2-1 and V is TRBV5-1; tentative D call: TRBD2 (6 bases). CDR3 length: 13 amino acids. The germline V gene encodes CDR1 SGHRS and CDR2 YFSETQ. The germline V and J ends were trimmed by 4 bases and 9 bases, with 14 bases remaining between them. In DNA form, the CDR3 reads TGCGCCAGCAGCCTGCGGGGACGGGGTGAGCAGTTCTTC. This sequence encodes CASSLRGRGEQFF.

V and J are TRBV7-2 and TRBJ2-3, with D perhaps matching TRBD2 (6 bases). The germline gives CDR1 SGHTA, CDR2 FQGNSA. The CDR3 totals 15 residues. With 3 bases removed from V and 6 bases from J, the gap between germline ends came to 16 bases. This CDR3 is CASSFSPAGYDTQYF. The CDR3 bases are TGTGCCAGCAGCTTTTCACCCGCGGGATACGATACGCAGTATTTT.

The chain links TRBV11-3 to TRBJ1-1; D possibly corresponds to TRBD1 (6 bases). The germline V gene has CDR1 SGHNT and CDR2 YENEEA. The CDR3 totals 15 residues. V was cut by 4 bases and J by 3 bases, with 15 bases left in between. This chain's CDR3 is CASSSGSGHYTEAFF. The CDR3 nucleotides read TGTGCCAGCAGCTCAGGCTCGGGACACTACACTGAAGCTTTCTTT. The entire variable domain, with the rest obtained from reference TRBV11-3 and TRBJ1-1, is as follows: EAGVVQSPRYKIIEKKQPVAFWCNPISGHNTLYWYLQNLGQGPELLIRYENEEAVDDSQLPKDRFSAERLKGVDSTLKIQPAELGDSAVYLCASSSGSGHYTEAFFGQGTRLTVV.

The chain uses TRBV18 and TRBJ2-2; D may be TRBD1 (6 bases). CDR1 and CDR2 from the germline V gene are KGHSH and LQKENI. V was trimmed by 3 bases and J by 6 bases, leaving 11 bases between them. This CDR3 comprises 14 residues. The CDR3, as DNA: TGTGCCAGCTCACCCACTTCAGGGGCCGGGGAGCTGTTTTTT. As protein: CASSPTSGAGELFF.

The rearrangement joins TRBV30 to TRBJ2-7, with 8 bases identical to TRBD1. Germline V gene sequence: CDR1 GTSNPN, CDR2 SVGIG (reference sequence). The CDR3 has 16 residues. Losses at the gene ends were 2 bases for V and 3 bases for J; bases not matched to a gene: 12. The CDR3 DNA reads TGTGCCTGGAGTCTTGGCCTGGGACAGGTTCTCTACGAGCAGTACTTC. This gives the protein CAWSLGLGQVLYEQYF. Full variable domain (outside the CDR3, taken from reference TRBV30 and TRBJ2-7): SQTIHQWPATLVQPVGSPLSLECTVEGTSNPNLYWYRQAAGRGLQLLFYSVGIGQISSEVPQNLSASRPQDRQFILSSKKLLLSDSGFYLCAWSLGLGQVLYEQYFGPGTRLTVT.

A word on this clone: Additional DNA sequences in this sample encode the identical CDR3. The V and J genes are TRBV9 and TRBJ2-6; no definite D call. Germline-derived CDR1 and CDR2 are SGDLS and YYNGEE. The V gene lost 0 bases and the J gene lost 3 bases, with 1 base spanning the gap. This CDR3 is 13 amino acids long. This chain's CDR3 is CASSVVGANVLTF. The CDR3 DNA follows: TGTGCCAGCAGCGTAGTTGGGGCCAACGTCCTGACTTTC. The full variable domain, completed using reference TRBV9 and TRBJ2-6, is DSGVTQTPKHLITATGQRVTLRCSPRSGDLSVYWYQQSLDQGLQFLIQYYNGEERAKGNILERFSAQQFPDLHSELNLSSLELGDSALYFCASSVVGANVLTFGAGSRLTVL.